This T cell receptor beta chain was sequenced during a study of blood T cell repertoires in COVID-19. Turning to the study itself: The United States, Italy and Spain were the sources of the acute and convalescent COVID-19 samples. T cells, B-cell-depleted T cells, or PBMCs supplied cDNA or gDNA.

How the authors handled the data: Researchers report that nucleated cell counts were estimated from reference gene primer amplification. Clones were read by immunoSEQ multiplex PCR, and TCRdb kept only the in-frame ones, dropping some. V and J calls and clone size are given by that table; D and trimming were obtained from the DNA. Counted here are fewer than 200,000 clones, around nine tenths occurring once; the ten biggest clones make up 2.5% to 3.5%. CDR1 is SQVTM, CDR2 ANQGSEA, per germline. Unmatched junction bases numbered 5, after V lost 6 bases and J lost 4 bases. There are 13 residues in the CDR3.

The TCR was taken from a man aged 35-49 years with active or convalescent COVID-19. The chain combines TRBV29-1 with TRBJ1-3, with 8 bases aligning to TRBD1. Material for sequencing was peripheral blood. The CDR3 spells CSVHRGEGNTIYF. Written as DNA, the CDR3 is TGCAGCGTGCACAGGGGGGAAGGAAACACCATATATTTT.